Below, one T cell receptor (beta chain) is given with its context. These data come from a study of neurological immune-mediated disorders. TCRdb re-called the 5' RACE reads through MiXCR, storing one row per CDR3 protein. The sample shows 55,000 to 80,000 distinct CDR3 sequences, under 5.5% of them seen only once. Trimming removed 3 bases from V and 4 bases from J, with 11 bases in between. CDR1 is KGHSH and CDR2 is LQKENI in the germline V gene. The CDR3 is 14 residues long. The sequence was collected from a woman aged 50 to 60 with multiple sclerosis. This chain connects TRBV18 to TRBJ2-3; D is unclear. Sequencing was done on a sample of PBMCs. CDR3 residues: CASSPQERADTQYF. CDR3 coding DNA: TGTGCCAGCTCACCTCAGGAAAGGGCAGATACGCAGTATTTT.